The sequence of this T cell receptor beta chain was determined in a study of identical twins. Worth noting for this clonotype: Antigen specificity is unknown.

Template switching created a universal primer site, and the cDNA included unique molecular identifiers. One entry per CDR3 protein results from TCRdb running MiXCR on the 5' RACE reads. The top ten clones hold around 0.48% of a sample with about 530,000 distinct CDR3 sequences, approximately 20% of them seen once. CDR3 length equals 17 residues. Trimming removed 5 bases from V and 2 bases from J; junction bases left unmatched: 12. Study conclusions and caveats: The study reached conclusions through statistical analysis that was cross-sectional, not following the same donors. Partial confounding of zero-insertion analyses by invariant MAIT and iNKT cells was possible.

This same sample was also part of a study on yellow fever vaccine responses in identical twins.

The sequencing sample was made of CD4+ T cells sorted from blood. This TCR came from a woman younger than 30 in good health. The J gene is TRBJ2-3, the V gene TRBV12-3 or TRBV12-4; 8 bases map to TRBD1. The DNA of the CDR3 is TGTGCCAGCAGTATGGACAGGGCCCCGATGTTCACAGATACGCAGTATTTT. This codes for CASSMDRAPMFTDTQYF.